These 25 T cell receptor beta chains share one sample of origin, sequenced in a study of T-cell reconstitution after alpha-beta-depleted transplantation in children (TCRdb year 2016). Receptor libraries were prepared by PCR. The sequencing machine was an Illumina HiSeq 2500. To normalize quantification of the TCRbeta repertoire, the TCR libraries were built with molecular barcoding that relied on unique molecular identifiers. TCRdb trimmed the raw reads at Q25, called clones with MiXCR and kept productive beta chains. When rows share a CDR3 protein, they turn into one entry using the most common DNA and genes. The sample profile shows roughly 220,000 distinct CDR3 sequences; approximately 9.7% of them were found once. The ten largest make up roughly 5.1% of the sample. This specimen consisted of PBMCs from the stem cell graft donor, obtained from the stem cell graft. All receptors come from a human donor who donated a stem cell graft to a child with SCID.

This chain joins TRBV27 and TRBJ2-3; the match to TRBD1 covers 8 bases. This CDR3 spans 17 amino acids. Trimming removed 4 bases from V and 8 bases from J; junction bases left unmatched: 17. Germline loops: CDR1 MNHEY, CDR2 SMNVEV (reference sequence). In DNA form, the CDR3 reads TGTGCCAGCAGTTGGCTCGGGGCCTCAGGGGGCCCCGGTACGCAGTATTTT. This encodes CASSWLGASGGPGTQYF.

This clonotype was detected many times. The chain couples TRBV14 to TRBJ2-7; 9 positions agree with TRBD1. The CDR3 has 13 residues. Germline CDR1 reads SGHDN; CDR2 reads FVKESK. With V trimmed by 9 bases and J by 1 base, 4 bases remained unmatched. This CDR3 reads CASGGQGSYEQYF. The CDR3 nucleotides read TGTGCCAGTGGAGGACAGGGGTCCTACGAGCAGTACTTC.

This clonotype was observed many times. CDR3 residues: CSAEYRGNTGELFF. In nucleotides, the CDR3 is TGCAGTGCCGAATATAGGGGGAACACCGGGGAGCTGTTTTTT. The chain recombines TRBV20-1 with TRBJ2-2; maybe TRBD1 (5 bases). The germline V gene has CDR1 DFQATT and CDR2 SNEGSKA (reference sequence). The CDR3 is 14 amino acids. V was shortened by 6 bases and J by 1 base, with 12 bases between the two germline ends.

In this sample, this clonotype turned up many times. This chain connects TRBV14 to TRBJ2-1; D remains ambiguous. Trimming took 5 bases from V and 6 from J, leaving 14 bases between them. The CDR3 runs to 14 residues. CDR1 and CDR2 (germline): SGHDN, FVKESK. The CDR3 DNA is TGTGCCAGCAGCATCCGGACCCGGTTCAATGAGCAGTTCTTC. Translated: CASSIRTRFNEQFF.

Note on this clonotype: This could be a read error, since a much larger clone is one nucleotide away. The gene calls are TRBV18 and TRBJ1-1, with no clear D. Germline CDR1 and CDR2: KGHSH and LQKENI. CDR3 size: 13 residues. The CDR3 spells CSSSASGNTEAFF. The CDR3 nucleotides read TGTTCCAGCTCCGCATCGGGGAACACTGAAGCTTTCTTT.

The V call is TRBV18, the J call TRBJ1-1, with 7 bases that match TRBD1. The CDR3 sequence is 19 residues long. The ends lost 2 bases at V and 4 bases at J; junction bases unmatched: 19. Germline V gene lookup returns CDR1 KGHSH and CDR2 LQKENI. This chain's CDR3 is CASSPFPATGIPVGTEAFF. In nucleotides, the CDR3 is TGTGCCAGCTCACCATTCCCCGCGACAGGGATACCCGTGGGCACTGAAGCTTTCTTT.

This clonotype was observed a handful of times. The chain recombines TRBV20-1 with TRBJ2-5, with D tentatively TRBD2 (8 bases). The CDR3 contains 14 residues. Germline values: CDR1 DFQATT, CDR2 SNEGSKA (reference sequence). The ends were cut back, 5 bases at V and 3 bases at J, with 16 bases in the middle. In DNA form, the CDR3 reads TGCAGTGCTTTCTCGGGAGGGGGCGAAGAGACCCAGTACTTC. Protein: CSAFSGGGEETQYF.

This clonotype showed up many times. This chain links TRBV29-1 with TRBJ1-5; D ambiguous. From germline, CDR1 is SQVTM and CDR2 ANQGSEA. V dropped 4 bases and J dropped 1 base, with 11 bases sitting between them. The CDR3 loop spans 14 amino acids. The DNA for the CDR3 is TGCAGCGTTGGGGGTCCTTTAAGCAATCAGCCCCAGCATTTT. It encodes CSVGGPLSNQPQHF. Variable domain in full (rest from reference TRBV29-1 and TRBJ1-5): SAVISQKPSRDICQRGTSLTIQCQVDSQVTMMFWYRQQPGQSLTLIATANQGSEATYESGFVIDKFPISRPNLTFSTLTVSNMSPEDSSIYLCSVGGPLSNQPQHFGDGTRLSIL.

The J gene is TRBJ1-1, the V gene TRBV7-3; 8 bases match TRBD1. Germline V gene sequence: CDR1 SGHTA, CDR2 FQGTGA. With V trimmed by 5 bases and J by 4 bases, 12 bases remained unmatched. The CDR3 length is 16 residues. For the CDR3, the DNA is TGTGCCAGCAGCCCTCACAGGGGGGCGGCTGGCACTGAAGCTTTCTTT. This codes for CASSPHRGAAGTEAFF. Variable domain in full (rest from reference TRBV7-3 and TRBJ1-1): GAGVSQTPSNKVTEKGKYVELRCDPISGHTALYWYRQSLGQGPEFLIYFQGTGAADDSGLPNDRFFAVRPEGSVSTLKIQRTERGDSAVYLCASSPHRGAAGTEAFFGQGTRLTVV.

Many counts were recorded for this clonotype. One end of the junction is discordant with germline, which a read error may explain. The genes are TRBV7-9 and TRBJ1-2, with D unclear. This CDR3 spans 12 amino acids. Germline-derived CDR1 and CDR2 are SEHNR and FQNEAQ (reference sequence). The CDR3 protein is CASSLGFGKGDF. CDR3 in DNA: TGTGCCAGCAGCTTAGGATTCGGGAAGGGTGATTTC. Filled out from reference TRBV7-9 and TRBJ1-2, the complete variable domain reads DTGVSQNPRHKITKRGQNVTFRCDPISEHNRLYWYRQTLGQGPEFLTYFQNEAQLEKSRLLSDRFSAERPKGSFSTLEIQRTEQGDSAMYLCASSLGFGKGDFGSGTRLTVV.

Ten or more counts support this clonotype. The chain links TRBV20-1 to TRBJ2-2; a possible D gene is TRBD1 (6 bases). CDR1 is DFQATT, CDR2 SNEGSKA, per germline (reference sequence). The CDR3 runs to 19 residues. The ends were cut back, 0 bases at V and 0 bases at J, with 20 bases in the middle. CDR3 amino acids: CSARDLFNLRGANTGELFF. In DNA form, the CDR3 reads TGCAGTGCTAGAGATCTGTTCAACCTCAGGGGCGCGAACACCGGGGAGCTGTTTTTT.

This clonotype occurred many times. The chain carries TRBV4-3 and TRBJ1-4, with 9 nucleotides matching TRBD1. The ends lost 3 bases at V and 8 bases at J; junction bases unmatched: 10. Germline CDR1 LGHNA, CDR2 YSLEER. The length of the CDR3 is 16 residues. The CDR3 reads CASSHAPGQGNEKLFF. The CDR3 region has the DNA TGCGCCAGCAGCCACGCCCCGGGACAGGGTAACGAAAAACTGTTTTTT.

V is TRBV20-1 and J is TRBJ2-1, with TRBD2 identical over 7 bases. V gave up 5 bases and J gave up 15 bases; unmatched junction bases: 13. In germline, CDR1 is DFQATT, CDR2 SNEGSKA (reference sequence). CDR3 length equals 12 residues. The CDR3 DNA follows: TGCAGTGCTGCCGAGACTAGCAAGTCTCGGTTCTTC. It is translated as CSAAETSKSRFF.

This clonotype appeared many times. The chain is built from TRBV5-1 and TRBJ2-4; TRBD1 is a possible D gene (6 bases). Trimming stripped 2 bases from V and 6 bases from J, with 18 bases between. This CDR3 spans 16 amino acids. Germline V gives CDR1 SGHRS, CDR2 YFSETQ. The CDR3 DNA is TGCGCCAGCAGCTTCCACGCCTCGGACAGTTTAAACATTCAGTACTTC. Amino acids: CASSFHASDSLNIQYF.

In this sample, this clonotype turned up many times. J is TRBJ2-3 and V is TRBV12-3 or TRBV12-4; D gene uncertain. Trimming shortened V by 2 bases and J by 4 bases, and 4 bases separated the two germline ends. The CDR3 totals 12 residues. CDR3 sequence reads: CASSLSADTQYF. The CDR3 region has the DNA TGTGCCAGCAGTTTATCGGCAGATACGCAGTATTTT.

This clonotype was detected ten times or more. This chain uses TRBV5-1 with TRBJ2-7; the match to TRBD1 covers 10 bases. CDR3 length: 13 residues. Germline CDR1 SGHRS, CDR2 YFSETQ. The ends lost 5 bases at V and 6 bases at J; junction bases unmatched: 5. The CDR3 is CASSTGTGAEQYF. The CDR3 DNA sequence: TGCGCCAGCAGTACCGGGACAGGGGCCGAGCAGTACTTC. The variable domain in full, completed from reference TRBV5-1 and TRBJ2-7, reads KAGVTQTPRYLIKTRGQQVTLSCSPISGHRSVSWYQQTPGQGLQFLFEYFSETQRNKGNFPGRFSGRQFSNSRSEMNVSTLELGDSALYLCASSTGTGAEQYFGPGTRLTVT.

This clonotype was seen at least ten times. The rearrangement links TRBV5-1 to TRBJ2-2; D may be TRBD1 (6 bases). Per germline, CDR1 SGHRS and CDR2 YFSETQ. This CDR3 spans 16 amino acids. V was trimmed by 4 bases and J by 1 base, leaving 14 bases between them. The CDR3 here is CASSALGALNTGELFF. Here the CDR3 DNA reads TGCGCCAGCAGCGCGTTGGGGGCCCTGAACACCGGGGAGCTGTTTTTT.

Many counts were recorded for this clonotype. The gene calls are TRBV28 and TRBJ2-3, with D possibly TRBD2 on 6 matching bases. Germline CDR1 MDHEN, CDR2 SYDVKM. Trimming cost V 5 bases and J 0 bases, with 15 bases left between them. There are 16 residues in the CDR3. Here the CDR3 reads CASSPLYGTSTDTQYF. In nucleotides, the CDR3 is TGTGCCAGCAGTCCCCTGTACGGGACTAGCACAGATACGCAGTATTTT.

The chain is built from TRBV29-1 and TRBJ2-7; D tentatively fits TRBD1 or TRBD2 (5 bases each). CDR3 length equals 12 residues. CDR1 is SQVTM and CDR2 is ANQGSEA in the germline V gene. Trimming left V 7 bases short and J 3 bases short, with 13 bases between. CDR3: CSAARGLYEQYF. The CDR3 DNA is TGCAGCGCGGCCCGGGGCCTCTACGAGCAGTACTTC.

J is TRBJ1-1 and V is TRBV13; D is possibly TRBD1 (5 bases). CDR3 size: 15 residues. Germline V gene sequence: CDR1 PRHDT, CDR2 FYEKMQ (reference sequence). V lost 1 base and J lost 5, with 14 bases in between. This chain's CDR3 is CASSLAGGWGTEAFF. In DNA form, the CDR3 reads TGTGCCAGCAGCTTAGCGGGGGGTTGGGGAACTGAAGCTTTCTTT.

This clonotype was detected many times. The chain uses TRBV5-1 and TRBJ2-2; 7 bases are a match to TRBD1. The CDR3 covers 15 residues. Germline CDR1 reads SGHRS; CDR2 reads YFSETQ. V gave up 3 bases and J gave up 3 bases; unmatched junction bases: 5. The DNA of the CDR3 is TGCGCCAGCAGCTCCCTGGGACAGCACACCGGGGAGCTGTTTTTT. Protein sequence: CASSSLGQHTGELFF.

This clonotype was seen ten or more times. The chain joins TRBV18 to TRBJ1-1, with 8 nucleotides matching TRBD1. Trimming took 0 bases from V and 0 from J; bases not matched to a gene: 6. CDR1 and CDR2 from the germline V gene are KGHSH and LQKENI. This CDR3 has 17 residues. The CDR3 DNA sequence: TGTGCCAGCTCACCACCGAGGCCAGGGGGCATGAACACTGAAGCTTTCTTT. Translated: CASSPPRPGGMNTEAFF. The full variable domain, completed using reference TRBV18 and TRBJ1-1, is NAGVMQNPRHLVRRRGQEARLRCSPMKGHSHVYWYRQLPEEGLKFMVYLQKENIIDESGMPKERFSAEFPKEGPSILRIQQVVRGDSAAYFCASSPPRPGGMNTEAFFGQGTRLTVV.

This clonotype has a handful of counts. The rearrangement uses TRBV5-1 and TRBJ2-1, with D tentatively TRBD1 (6 bases). CDR1 and CDR2 (germline): SGHRS, YFSETQ. CDR3 length equals 15 residues. Trimming shortened V by 7 bases and J by 12 bases, and 26 bases separated the two germline ends. CDR3 in amino acids: CASGRDTAGVGWQFF. Here the CDR3 DNA reads TGCGCCAGCGGACGAGACACGGCAGGGGTAGGGTGGCAGTTCTTC.

This clonotype was seen many times. The gene calls are TRBV6-1 and TRBJ2-7; tentative D call: TRBD1 (7 bases). Germline values: CDR1 MNHNS, CDR2 SASEGT. The CDR3 has 15 amino acids. Between the trimmed V and J ends, which lost 7 bases and 4 bases, there was a span of 20 bases. The CDR3 reads CASISRGTVGYEQYF. In DNA form, the CDR3 reads TGTGCCAGCATCAGCAGGGGGACTGTCGGATACGAGCAGTACTTC.

The table lists this clonotype with a count of one. This clone may be a read error of a much larger clone one base away. CDR3 region: CASSPSGPYGDTF. In DNA form, the CDR3 reads TGTGCCAGCAGCCCTTCAGGGCCGTATGGCGACACCTTC. The J gene is TRBJ1-2, the V gene TRBV7-9, with a tentative D call TRBD1 (5 bases). CDR1 is SEHNR and CDR2 is FQNEAQ in the germline V gene (reference sequence). This CDR3 region has 13 residues. Full variable domain (outside the CDR3, taken from reference TRBV7-9 and TRBJ1-2): DTGVSQNPRHKITKRGQNVTFRCDPISEHNRLYWYRQTLGQGPEFLTYFQNEAQLEKSRLLSDRFSAERPKGSFSTLEIQRTEQGDSAMYLCASSPSGPYGDTFGSGTRLTVV.